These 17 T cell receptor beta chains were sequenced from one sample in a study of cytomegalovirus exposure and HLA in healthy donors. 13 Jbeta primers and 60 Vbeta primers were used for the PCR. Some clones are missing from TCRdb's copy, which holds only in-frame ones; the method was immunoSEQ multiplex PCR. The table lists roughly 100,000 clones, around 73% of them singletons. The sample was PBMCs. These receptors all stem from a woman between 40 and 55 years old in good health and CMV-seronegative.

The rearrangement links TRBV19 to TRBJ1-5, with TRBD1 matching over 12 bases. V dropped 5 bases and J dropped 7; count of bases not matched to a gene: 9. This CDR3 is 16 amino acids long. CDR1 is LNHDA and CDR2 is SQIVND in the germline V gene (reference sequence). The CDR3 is CASSSRDRGLGQPQHF. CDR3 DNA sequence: TGTGCCAGTAGTTCCCGGGACAGGGGGCTTGGGCAGCCCCAGCATTTT.

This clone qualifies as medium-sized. Here the CDR3 reads CASSGGGPEAFF. As DNA, the CDR3 is TGCGCCAGCAGCGGCGGGGGCCCTGAAGCTTTCTTT. The J gene is TRBJ1-1, the V gene TRBV4-3; D may be TRBD1 (6 bases). Germline assignment: CDR1 LGHNA and CDR2 YSLEER. V gave up 5 bases and J gave up 6 bases, with 10 bases separating them. The CDR3 totals 12 residues.

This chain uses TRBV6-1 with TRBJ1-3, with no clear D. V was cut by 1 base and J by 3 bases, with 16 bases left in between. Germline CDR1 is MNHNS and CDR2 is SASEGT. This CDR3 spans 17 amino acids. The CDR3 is CASSEVGRRLLGNTIYF. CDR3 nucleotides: TGTGCCAGCAGTGAAGTAGGGAGGAGATTGCTTGGAAACACCATATATTTT.

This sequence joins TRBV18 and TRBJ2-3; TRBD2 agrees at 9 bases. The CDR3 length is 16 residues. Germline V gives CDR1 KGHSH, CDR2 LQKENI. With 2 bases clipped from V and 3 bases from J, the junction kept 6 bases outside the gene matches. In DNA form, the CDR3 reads TGTGCCAGCTCACCATTGGTTAGCGGGAGTACAGATACGCAGTATTTT. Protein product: CASSPLVSGSTDTQYF. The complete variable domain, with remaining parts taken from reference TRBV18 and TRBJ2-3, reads NAGVMQNPRHLVRRRGQEARLRCSPMKGHSHVYWYRQLPEEGLKFMVYLQKENIIDESGMPKERFSAEFPKEGPSILRIQQVVRGDSAAYFCASSPLVSGSTDTQYFGPGTRLTVL.

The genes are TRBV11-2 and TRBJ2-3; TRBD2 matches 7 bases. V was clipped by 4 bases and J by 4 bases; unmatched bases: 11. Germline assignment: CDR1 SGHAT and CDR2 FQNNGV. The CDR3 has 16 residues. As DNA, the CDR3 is TGTGCCAGCAGCTCCCTTGGACGCGGGAGTGCAGATACGCAGTATTTT. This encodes CASSSLGRGSADTQYF.

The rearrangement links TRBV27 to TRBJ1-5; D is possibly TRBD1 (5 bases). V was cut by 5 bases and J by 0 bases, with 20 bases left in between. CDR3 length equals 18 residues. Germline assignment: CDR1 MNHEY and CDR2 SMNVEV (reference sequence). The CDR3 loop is CASSPRGTAAYSNQPQHF. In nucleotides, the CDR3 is TGTGCCAGCAGTCCGCGCGGGACCGCTGCCTATAGCAATCAGCCCCAGCATTTT.

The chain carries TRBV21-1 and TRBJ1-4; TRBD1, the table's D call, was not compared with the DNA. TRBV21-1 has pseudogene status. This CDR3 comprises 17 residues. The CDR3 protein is CASRRSPELPIVDRLFF. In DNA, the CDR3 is TGTGCCAGCCGTCGGTCTCCAGAACTACCTATCGTGGACAGGCTTTTTTTT.

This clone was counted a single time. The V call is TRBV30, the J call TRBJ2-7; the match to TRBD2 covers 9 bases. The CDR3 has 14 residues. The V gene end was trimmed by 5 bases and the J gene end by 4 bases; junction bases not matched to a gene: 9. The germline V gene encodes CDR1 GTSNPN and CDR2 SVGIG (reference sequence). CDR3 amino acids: CAWAAGGSYYEQYF. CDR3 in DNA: TGTGCCTGGGCCGCGGGAGGGTCTTATTACGAGCAGTACTTC.

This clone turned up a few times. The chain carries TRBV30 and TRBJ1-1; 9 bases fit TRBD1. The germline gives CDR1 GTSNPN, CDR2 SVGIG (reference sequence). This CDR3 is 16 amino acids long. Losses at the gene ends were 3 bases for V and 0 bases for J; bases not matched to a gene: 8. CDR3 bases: TGTGCCTGGAGACCAAGGGACAGGGTGGTGAACACTGAAGCTTTCTTT. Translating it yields CAWRPRDRVVNTEAFF.

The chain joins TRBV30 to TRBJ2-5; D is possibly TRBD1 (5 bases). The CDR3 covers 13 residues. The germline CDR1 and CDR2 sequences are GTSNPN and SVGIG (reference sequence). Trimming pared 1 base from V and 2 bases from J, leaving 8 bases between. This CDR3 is CAWSGQSQETQYF. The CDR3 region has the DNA TGTGCCTGGAGTGGACAGTCTCAAGAGACCCAGTACTTC.

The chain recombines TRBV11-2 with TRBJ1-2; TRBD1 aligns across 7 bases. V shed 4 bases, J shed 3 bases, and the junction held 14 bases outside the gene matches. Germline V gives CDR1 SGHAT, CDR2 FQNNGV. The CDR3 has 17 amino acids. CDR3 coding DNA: TGTGCCAGCAGCTCCCGACAGGGAAGTTTTAAGGACTATGGCTACACCTTC. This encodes CASSSRQGSFKDYGYTF.

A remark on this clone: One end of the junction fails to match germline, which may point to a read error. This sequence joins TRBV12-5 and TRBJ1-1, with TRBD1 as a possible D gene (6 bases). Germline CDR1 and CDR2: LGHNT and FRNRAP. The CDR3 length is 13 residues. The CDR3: CASGLISDFRQEF. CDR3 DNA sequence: TGTGCTAGTGGTTTGATTTCTGATTTCCGACAGGAATTT.

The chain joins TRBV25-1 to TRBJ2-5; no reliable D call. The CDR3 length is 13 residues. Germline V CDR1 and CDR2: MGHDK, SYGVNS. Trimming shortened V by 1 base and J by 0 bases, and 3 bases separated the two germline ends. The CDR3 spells CASSESDQETQYF. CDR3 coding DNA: TGTGCCAGCAGTGAATCTGACCAAGAGACCCAGTACTTC. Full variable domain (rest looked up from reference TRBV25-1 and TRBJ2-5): EADIYQTPRYLVIGTGKKITLECSQTMGHDKMYWYQQDPGMELHLIHYSYGVNSTEKGDLSSESTVSRIRTEHFPLTLESARPSHTSQYLCASSESDQETQYFGPGTRLLVL.

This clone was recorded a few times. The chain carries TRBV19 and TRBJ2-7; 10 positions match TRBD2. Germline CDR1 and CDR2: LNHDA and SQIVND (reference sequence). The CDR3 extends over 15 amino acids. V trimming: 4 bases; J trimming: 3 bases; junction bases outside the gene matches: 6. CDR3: CASSTLSGRGYEQYF. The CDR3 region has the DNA TGTGCCAGTAGTACGTTAAGCGGGAGGGGCTACGAGCAGTACTTC.

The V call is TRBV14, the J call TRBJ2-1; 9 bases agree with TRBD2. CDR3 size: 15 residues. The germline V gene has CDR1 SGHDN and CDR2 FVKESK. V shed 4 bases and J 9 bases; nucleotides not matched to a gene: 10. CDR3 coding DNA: TGTGCCAGCAGCCCTATAGCGGGAGTCGGGGGTGAGCAGTTCTTC. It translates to CASSPIAGVGGEQFF.

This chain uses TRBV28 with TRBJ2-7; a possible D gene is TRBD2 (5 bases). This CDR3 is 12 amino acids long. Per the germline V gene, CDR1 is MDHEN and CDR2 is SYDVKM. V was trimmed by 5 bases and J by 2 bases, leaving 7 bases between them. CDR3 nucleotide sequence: TGTGCCAGCAGTCCGGAGGCCTACGAGCAGTACTTC. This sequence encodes CASSPEAYEQYF. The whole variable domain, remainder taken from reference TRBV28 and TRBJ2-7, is DVKVTQSSRYLVKRTGEKVFLECVQDMDHENMFWYRQDPGLGLRLIYFSYDVKMKEKGDIPEGYSVSREKKERFSLILESASTNQTSMYLCASSPEAYEQYFGPGTRLTVT.

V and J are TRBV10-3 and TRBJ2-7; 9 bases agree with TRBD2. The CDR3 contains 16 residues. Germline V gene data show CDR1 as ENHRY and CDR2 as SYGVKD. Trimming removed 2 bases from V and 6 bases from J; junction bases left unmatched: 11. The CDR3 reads CAISEAGAGGRVEQYF. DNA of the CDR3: TGTGCCATCAGTGAGGCGGGAGCGGGAGGAAGAGTCGAGCAGTACTTC.